A selection of T cell receptor beta chains follows, all from one sample in a study of Ad26.COV2.S vaccination and SARS-CoV-2 variants. The data were produced by immunoSEQ multiplex PCR, yet TCRdb's version contains in-frame clones alone and is incomplete. The top ten hold about 4.5% of the sample, which has around 450,000 clones, around 91% seen once. Here the sequenced sample was peripheral blood, taken in a trial of Ad26.COV2.S vaccine versus placebo. The origin of the receptors is a person between 18 and 59 years old who received the Ad26.COV2.S COVID-19 vaccine or a placebo. Both conserved end residues are part of each CDR3.

V gene	J gene	CDR3 protein
TRBV5-1	TRBJ2-5	CASSLLGQSETQYF
TRBV10-3	TRBJ2-3	CAIRTGTGRRDTQYF
TRBV2	TRBJ2-1	CASTQLAGQGNNEQFF
TRBV2	TRBJ1-4	CASSEAGWADNEKLFF
TRBV9	TRBJ2-1	CASSVDARTSLHNEQFF
TRBV14	TRBJ2-5	CASSPRISAQETQYF
TRBV2	TRBJ2-5	CASSEGDRGQETQYF
TRBV5-1	TRBJ2-2	CASSLLQGATGELFF
TRBV7-6	TRBJ2-3	CASSSSGEGTDTQYF
TRBV28	TRBJ1-1	CASNEGVTEAFF
TRBV27	TRBJ2-1	CASSATGDPYNEQFF